Here is one T cell receptor beta chain with its context. Only in-frame clones appear in the TCRdb table, and some are missing; sequencing was by immunoSEQ multiplex PCR. The sample holds over 2,000,000 clones, over 85% seen once. Cells designated naive CD8 were CD45RO-negative and were positively selected for CCR7, with terminally differentiated effector memory CD45RA+ cells excluded. Germline CDR1 SGHVS, CDR2 FNYEAQ. The CDR3 runs to 13 residues. Deletions cut 0 bases from V and 7 bases from J, with 7 bases between. The data were taken from a study of shared clonotypes between healthy human individuals.

The TCR sequence derives from a man between 18 and 35 years old in good health. Some clones in this sample may be carry-over from other donors' samples. The chain is built from TRBV7-6 and TRBJ1-5; D uncertain. The specimen was naive CD8+ T cells from PBMCs. The CDR3: CASSLAVRQPQHF. Here the CDR3 DNA reads TGTGCCAGCAGCTTAGCTGTCCGGCAGCCCCAGCATTTT.